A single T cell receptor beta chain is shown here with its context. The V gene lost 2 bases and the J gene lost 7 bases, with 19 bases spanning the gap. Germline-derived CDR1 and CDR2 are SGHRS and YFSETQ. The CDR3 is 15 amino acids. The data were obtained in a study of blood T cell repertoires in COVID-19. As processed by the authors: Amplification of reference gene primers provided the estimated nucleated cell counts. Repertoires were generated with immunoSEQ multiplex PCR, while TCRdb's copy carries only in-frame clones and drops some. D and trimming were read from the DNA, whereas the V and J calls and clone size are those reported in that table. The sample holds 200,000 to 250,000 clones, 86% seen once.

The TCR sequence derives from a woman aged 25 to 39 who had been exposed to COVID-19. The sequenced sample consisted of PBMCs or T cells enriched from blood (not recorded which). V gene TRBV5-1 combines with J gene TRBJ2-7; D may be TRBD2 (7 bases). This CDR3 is CASSFEVWGGGEQYF. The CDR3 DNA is TGCGCCAGCAGCTTCGAGGTGTGGGGGGGCGGTGAGCAGTACTTC.